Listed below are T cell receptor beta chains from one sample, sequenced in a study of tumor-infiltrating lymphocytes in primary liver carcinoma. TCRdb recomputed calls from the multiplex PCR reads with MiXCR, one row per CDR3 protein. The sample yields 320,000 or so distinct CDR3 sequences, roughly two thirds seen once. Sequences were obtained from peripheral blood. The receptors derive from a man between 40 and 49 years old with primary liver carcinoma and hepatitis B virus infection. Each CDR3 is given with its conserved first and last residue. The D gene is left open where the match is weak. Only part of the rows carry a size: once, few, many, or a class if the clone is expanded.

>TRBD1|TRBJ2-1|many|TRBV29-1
CSVALPQGVLYNEQFF
TGCAGCGTTGCACTCCCACAGGGGGTTCTTTACAATGAGCAGTTCTTC
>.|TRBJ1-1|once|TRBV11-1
CASSLEVRVTEAFF
TGTGCCAGCAGCCTTGAGGTCAGAGTCACTGAAGCTTTCTTT
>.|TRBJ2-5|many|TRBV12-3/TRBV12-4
CASSFLAGQQETQYF
TGTGCCAGCAGTTTCTTGGCGGGGCAGCAAGAGACCCAGTACTTC
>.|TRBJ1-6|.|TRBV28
CASNQRGRRWNYSPLHF
TGTGCCAGCAATCAGAGGGGACGGCGGTGGAATTATTCACCCCTCCACTTT
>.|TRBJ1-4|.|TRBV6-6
CPISYSDPEGTNEKLFF
TGTCCCATCAGTTACTCGGACCCAGAGGGGACTAATGAAAAACTGTTTTTT
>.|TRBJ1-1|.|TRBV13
CASSFESGTEALF
TGTGCCAGCAGCTTTGAATCCGGAACTGAAGCTCTCTTT
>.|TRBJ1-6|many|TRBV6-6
CASRGRSDNSPLHF
TGTGCCAGCAGGGGACGGTCGGATAATTCACCCCTCCACTTT
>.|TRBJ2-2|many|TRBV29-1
CSVLTSTGELFF
TGCAGCGTCCTAACTAGTACCGGGGAGCTGTTTTTT
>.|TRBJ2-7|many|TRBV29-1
CSVLGLDYEQYF
TGCAGCGTCTTGGGACTGGACTACGAGCAGTACTTC
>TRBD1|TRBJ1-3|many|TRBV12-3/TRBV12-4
CASSFDRGSGNTIYF
TGTGCCAGCAGCTTCGACAGGGGTAGTGGAAACACCATATATTTT
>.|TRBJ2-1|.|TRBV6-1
CASRHFDSCNEQFF
TGTGCCAGCAGGCACTTTGACTCCTGCAATGAGCAGTTCTTC
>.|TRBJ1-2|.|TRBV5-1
CASNLEPNMNYGYTF
TGCGCCAGCAACTTGGAACCCAACATGAACTATGGCTACACCTTC
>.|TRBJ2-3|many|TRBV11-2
CASSLVGGASTDTQYF
TGTGCCAGCAGCTTAGTGGGAGGCGCTAGCACAGATACGCAGTATTTT
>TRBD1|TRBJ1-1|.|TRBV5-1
CASRVQGATKAFF
TGCGCCAGCAGGGTACAGGGGGCGACTAAAGCTTTCTTT
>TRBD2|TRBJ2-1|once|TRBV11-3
CTSSSFTSGPCNEQFF
TGTACCAGCAGCTCATTCACTAGCGGACCTTGCAATGAGCAGTTCTTC
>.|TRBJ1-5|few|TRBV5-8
CASSLIDQPQHF
TGTGCCAGCAGCTTAATCGATCAGCCCCAGCATTTT
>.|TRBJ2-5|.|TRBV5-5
CASSLGAAQETQYF
TGTGCCAGCAGCCTGGGGGCAGCCCAAGAGACCCAGTACTTC
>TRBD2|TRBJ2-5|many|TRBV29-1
CSVEFAGGRETQYF
TGCAGCGTTGAGTTTGCGGGAGGGAGGGAGACCCAGTACTTC
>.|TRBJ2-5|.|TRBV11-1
CVSSLEIQETQYF
TGTGTCAGCAGCTTGGAGATACAAGAGACCCAGTACTTC
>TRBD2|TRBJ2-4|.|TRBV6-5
CASSYTLTSGRNIQYF
TGTGCCAGCAGTTACACCCTAACTAGCGGTAGGAACATTCAGTACTTC
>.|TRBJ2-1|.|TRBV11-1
CASSLGQLNNEQSF
TGTGCAAGCAGCTTAGGACAGCTGAACAATGAGCAGTCCTTC
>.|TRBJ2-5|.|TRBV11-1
CASSLDGTEIQYF
TGTGCTAGCAGCTTAGATGGGACGGAGATCCAGTACTTC
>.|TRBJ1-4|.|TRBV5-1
CASSLRFGKLFF
TGCGCCAGCAGCCTCCGTTTCGGAAAACTGTTTTTT
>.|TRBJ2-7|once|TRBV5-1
CASSFAHLGSYEQYF
TGCGCCAGCAGCTTTGCCCATTTGGGCTCCTACGAGCAGTACTTC
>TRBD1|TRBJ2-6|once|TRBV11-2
CASSSVLGQEFRTGANVLTF
TGTGCCAGCAGCTCGGTTCTTGGACAGGAGTTCAGGACTGGGGCCAACGTCCTGACTTTC
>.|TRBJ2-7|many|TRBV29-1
CSVGSSYEQYF
TGCAGCGTAGGTTCCAGCTACGAGCAGTACTTC
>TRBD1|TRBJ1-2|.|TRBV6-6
CASSLLGTGDAEGYGYTF
TGTGCCAGCAGTTTATTGGGGACAGGGGACGCAGAGGGCTATGGCTACACCTTC
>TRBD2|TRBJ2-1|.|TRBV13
CASSPSKGLAGYNEQFF
TGTGCCAGCAGCCCATCAAAGGGACTAGCGGGCTACAATGAGCAGTTCTTC
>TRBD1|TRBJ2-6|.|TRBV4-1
CTSSLNRGSGANVMTF
TGCACCAGCAGCCTCAACAGGGGCTCTGGGGCCAACGTCATGACTTTC
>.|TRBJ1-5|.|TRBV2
CASSERGSSQPQHF
TGTGCCAGCAGTGAGCGGGGGTCCTCTCAGCCCCAGCATTTT
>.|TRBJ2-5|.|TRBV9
CASSGDLIGRETQYF
TGTGCCAGCAGCGGTGATTTGATCGGCAGGGAGACCCAGTATTTC
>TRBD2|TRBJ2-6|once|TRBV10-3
CAISDVGGSSWANVLTF
TGTGCCATCAGTGACGTGGGAGGGAGCTCTTGGGCCAATGTCCTGACTTTC
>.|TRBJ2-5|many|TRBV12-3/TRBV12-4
CASTSWAGTQETQYF
TGTGCCAGCACCTCGTGGGCAGGGACACAAGAGACCCAGTACTTC
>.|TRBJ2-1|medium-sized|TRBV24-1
CATSELQGEQFF
TGTGCCACCAGTGAACTTCAAGGCGAGCAGTTCTTC
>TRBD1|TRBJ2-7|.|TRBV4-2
CASIGTQGCEQYF
TGTGCCAGCATCGGAACACAGGGGTGCGAGCAGTACTTC
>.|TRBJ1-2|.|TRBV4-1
CASSQDLAGRVSGYTF
TGCGCCAGCAGCCAAGATCTTGCGGGGAGGGTTAGCGGCTACACCTTC
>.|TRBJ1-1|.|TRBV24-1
CATSDLEGNTEAFF
TGTGCCACCAGTGATTTAGAAGGGAACACTGAAGCTTTCTTT
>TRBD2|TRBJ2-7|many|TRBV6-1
CASSGLADPYEQYF
TGTGCCAGCAGTGGGCTAGCGGATCCCTACGAGCAGTACTTC
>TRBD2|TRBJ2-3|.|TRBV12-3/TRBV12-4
CASSWGGSADTQYF
TGTGCCAGCAGCTGGGGCGGGAGCGCAGATACGCAGTATTTT
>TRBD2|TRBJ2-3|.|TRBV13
CASSTTTSGRDTQYF
TGTGCCAGCAGCACGACGACTAGCGGGAGAGATACGCAGTATTTT
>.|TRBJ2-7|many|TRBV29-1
CSVEEAHRPYEQYF
TGCAGCGTTGAAGAAGCCCACCGACCCTACGAGCAGTACTTC
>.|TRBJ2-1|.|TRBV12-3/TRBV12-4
CASIVGFEKFF
TGTGCTAGCATAGTGGGCTTCGAAAAGTTCTTC
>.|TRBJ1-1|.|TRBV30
CAWRHRDEAFF
TGTGCCTGGCGCCATAGGGATGAAGCTTTCTTT
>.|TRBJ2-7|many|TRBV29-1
CSVGFSVDEQYF
TGCAGCGTTGGGTTTAGCGTCGACGAGCAGTACTTC
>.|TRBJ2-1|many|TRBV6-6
CASSYSNRGGYNEQFF
TGTGCCAGCAGTTACTCCAACAGGGGGGGATACAATGAGCAGTTCTTC
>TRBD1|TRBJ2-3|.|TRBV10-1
CARRYGQGANTQYF
TGTGCCAGACGATACGGACAGGGGGCAAATACGCAGTATTTT
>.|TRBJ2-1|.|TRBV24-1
CTTSDFYGTNNEQFF
TGTACCACCAGTGATTTCTACGGGACAAACAATGAGCAGTTCTTC
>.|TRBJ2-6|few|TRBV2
CASSGRHSGANVLTF
TGTGCCAGCAGTGGACGGCACTCTGGGGCCAACGTCCTGACTTTC
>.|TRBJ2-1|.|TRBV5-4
CASSFLGLYNEQFF
TGTGCCAGCAGCTTTCTCGGACTCTACAATGAGCAGTTCTTC
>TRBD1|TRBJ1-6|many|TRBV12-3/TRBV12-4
CASSFGTGYNSPLHF
TGTGCCAGCAGTTTTGGGACAGGGTACAATTCACCCCTCCACTTT
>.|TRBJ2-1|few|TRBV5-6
CANSFSPPGPYNEQFF
TGTGCCAACAGCTTCTCACCCCCCGGGCCTTACAATGAGCAGTTCTTC
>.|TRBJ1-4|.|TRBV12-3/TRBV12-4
CASNGDNYIPGVSNEKLFF
TGTGCCAGCAACGGGGACAACTACATCCCTGGGGTTAGTAATGAAAAACTGTTTTTT
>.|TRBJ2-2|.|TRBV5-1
CASSFGRDTEELFF
TGCGCCAGCAGCTTCGGAAGAGACACCGAGGAGCTGTTTTTT
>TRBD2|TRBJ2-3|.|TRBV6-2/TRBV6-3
CASRLVGGRATQYF
TGTGCCAGCCGACTAGTGGGAGGGAGGGCTACGCAGTATTTT
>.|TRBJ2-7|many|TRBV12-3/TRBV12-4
CASSSDLVYEQYF
TGTGCCAGCAGTTCTGACCTGGTATACGAGCAGTACTTC
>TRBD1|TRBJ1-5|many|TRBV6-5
CASRPTGLKPQHF
TGTGCCAGCAGGCCGACAGGGCTGAAGCCCCAGCATTTT
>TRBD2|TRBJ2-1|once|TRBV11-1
CASSPSATSGSRFF
TGTGCCAGCAGCCCCTCGGCGACTAGCGGGAGCCGGTTCTTC